Below, 32 T cell receptor beta chains from the same sample are listed, as sequenced in a study of regulatory T cells in long-lasting Graves disease. Time point here: newly diagnosed GD, antithyroid drugs for less than 3 months. The TCR library was made from RNA extracted from PBMCs. Relying on iRepertoire HTBI primers and Arm-PCR of CDR3 regions, the team built TCR beta libraries. MiXCR was run by TCRdb on the multiplex PCR reads, yielding one entry per CDR3 protein. Of 200,000 to 250,000 distinct CDR3 sequences in the sample, approximately 18% were seen once. The data were also submitted as part of a second study, on T cells in Graves' hyperthyroidism and ophthalmopathy.

Here the sequenced sample was peripheral blood mononuclear cells (PBMCs), taken at new diagnosis, from a patient treated with antithyroid drugs. These receptors originate from a woman aged 25 to 39 with Graves disease.

This clonotype was counted at least ten times. The rearrangement joins TRBV7-2 to TRBJ1-2, with 9 bases fitting TRBD1. There are 15 residues in the CDR3. Per germline, CDR1 SGHTA and CDR2 FQGNSA. V was pared by 1 base and J by 6 bases, with 6 bases of the junction left unmatched. The CDR3, as DNA: TGTGCCAGCAGCTTAGGCGGGACAGGGAGGGATGGCTACACCTTC. Its translation: CASSLGGTGRDGYTF. Full variable domain (missing parts from reference TRBV7-2 and TRBJ1-2): GAGVSQSPSNKVTEKGKDVELRCDPISGHTALYWYRQSLGQGLEFLIYFQGNSAPDKSGLPSDRFSAERTGGSVSTLTIQRTQQEDSAVYLCASSLGGTGRDGYTFGSGTRLTVV.

This clonotype was observed many times. The genes are TRBV29-1 and TRBJ2-5, with D hard to call. The CDR3 is 12 amino acids. Looked up from germline, CDR1 is SQVTM and CDR2 is ANQGSEA. V gave up 7 bases and J gave up 4 bases, with 13 bases separating them. CDR3 region: CSGSNVGETQYF. DNA for the CDR3: TGCAGCGGTTCGAATGTCGGAGAGACCCAGTACTTC.

This chain joins TRBV28 and TRBJ1-2, with a tentative D call TRBD1 (6 bases). V lost 7 bases and J 2 bases, leaving 29 bases between the germline ends. This CDR3 is 19 amino acids long. The germline CDR1 and CDR2 sequences are MDHEN and SYDVKM. This chain's CDR3 is CASTALANRVVNSNYGYTF. For the CDR3, the DNA is TGTGCCAGCACCGCCCTTGCAAACAGGGTAGTAAATTCGAACTATGGCTACACCTTC.

The CDR3 DNA reads TGTGCCAGCATCCAGACTAGTCAGTCCCACAATGAGCAGTTCTTC. Its translation: CASIQTSQSHNEQFF. This chain uses TRBV2 with TRBJ2-1; a possible D gene is TRBD2 (6 bases). The CDR3 sequence is 15 residues long. The germline gives CDR1 SNHLY, CDR2 FYNNEI. V gave up 7 bases and J gave up 5 bases, with 18 bases separating them.

This clonotype was seen many times. The gene calls are TRBV20-1 and TRBJ2-1; D perhaps matches TRBD1 (6 bases). Germline V CDR1 and CDR2: DFQATT, SNEGSKA (reference sequence). CDR3 size: 14 residues. Trimming cost V 5 bases and J 0 bases, with 11 bases left between them. This chain's CDR3 is CSAPRGGSYNEQFF. The CDR3 DNA sequence: TGCAGTGCTCCCAGGGGTGGCTCCTACAATGAGCAGTTCTTC.

In this sample, this clonotype turned up many times. This rearrangement joins TRBV6-2 or TRBV6-3 to TRBJ2-3; 11 nucleotides agree with TRBD2. V lost 2 bases, J lost 4 bases, and 11 bases stayed unmatched. From germline, CDR1 is MNHEY and CDR2 SVGEGT. The CDR3 has 18 amino acids. This chain's CDR3 is CASSYHGTSGRRSDTQYF. In nucleotides, the CDR3 is TGTGCCAGCAGTTACCATGGGACTAGCGGTAGGAGATCAGATACGCAGTATTTT.

Ten or more counts support this clonotype. The J gene is TRBJ2-5, the V gene TRBV27; 8 nucleotides agree with TRBD1. Germline V lookup: CDR1 MNHEY, CDR2 SMNVEV (reference sequence). The ends lost 5 bases at V and 2 bases at J; junction bases unmatched: 10. The CDR3 has 16 residues. CDR3 in DNA: TGTGCCAGCAGTGGGGCCCAGGGGGCACCTCAAGAGACCCAGTACTTC. Its translation: CASSGAQGAPQETQYF.

Notes on this clonotype: At one end the junction does not follow the germline gene, possibly because of a read error. This rearrangement joins TRBV12-3 or TRBV12-4 to TRBJ2-7, with D unclear. CDR3 length: 12 amino acids. DNA for the CDR3: TGTGCCAGCAGTTTGTCCTACCTCGAGCAGCACTTC. The encoded protein is CASSLSYLEQHF.

In its sample, this clonotype was seen many times. A read error may account for a junction end that differs from germline. The V gene is TRBV12-3 or TRBV12-4, the J gene TRBJ1-2; TRBD1 matches at 8 bases. There are 14 residues in the CDR3. The CDR3 region is CASSIAGQGHGYTF. In DNA form, the CDR3 reads TGTGCCAGCAGTATAGCCGGACAGGGCCATGGCTACACCTTC.

The J gene is TRBJ2-5, the V gene TRBV19; 8 bases match TRBD1. Germline V gene sequence: CDR1 LNHDA, CDR2 SQIVND (reference sequence). V was clipped by 7 bases and J by 1 base; unmatched bases: 8. The CDR3 length is 15 residues. CDR3 in DNA: TGTGCCAGTACAAGGACAGGGACATCCCAAGAGACCCAGTACTTC. The encoded protein is CASTRTGTSQETQYF.

This clonotype was observed a few times. V is TRBV10-2 and J is TRBJ1-2, with D tentatively TRBD1 (5 bases). V was cut by 9 bases and J by 3 bases, with 11 bases left in between. The CDR3 runs 12 residues. Germline loops: CDR1 WSHSY, CDR2 SAAADI. In DNA, the CDR3 is TGCGCCAGTAAGGACACATACTATGGCTACACCTTC. It yields the protein CASKDTYYGYTF.

This clonotype was picked up many times. This chain uses TRBV6-1 with TRBJ1-6, with 7 bases aligning to TRBD1. Trimming cost V 6 bases and J 7 bases; bases outside gene matches: 6. The CDR3 loop spans 14 amino acids. Looked up from germline, CDR1 is MNHNS and CDR2 is SASEGT. The CDR3 DNA is TGTGCCAGCAGGGCGGGACAGAAGAATTCACCCCTCCACTTT. Translating gives CASRAGQKNSPLHF.

This clonotype was detected many times. The chain's CDR3 is CASSSVGRNNQPQHF. The CDR3 region has the DNA TGTGCCAGCAGTTCCGTGGGGCGCAACAATCAGCCCCAGCATTTT. This sequence joins TRBV27 and TRBJ1-5, with D perhaps TRBD1 (5 bases). CDR3 size: 15 residues. V was shortened by 4 bases and J by 3 bases, with 13 bases between the two germline ends. Germline assignment: CDR1 MNHEY and CDR2 SMNVEV (reference sequence).

In this sample, this clonotype turned up many times. This chain links TRBV7-9 with TRBJ2-7; a possible D gene is TRBD2 (6 bases). Deletions cut 7 bases from V and 4 bases from J, with 17 bases between. The CDR3 totals 14 residues. Germline V gene data show CDR1 as SEHNR and CDR2 as FQNEAQ (reference sequence). CDR3 loop: CASTEDPSGYEQYF. Written as DNA, the CDR3 is TGTGCCAGCACGGAGGACCCCAGCGGGTACGAGCAGTACTTC.

This clonotype has just a few counts. The chain is built from TRBV4-2 and TRBJ2-3; TRBD2 agrees at 7 bases. The junction had 8 bases not matched to a gene; V was cut back by 0 bases and J by 2 bases. Per the germline V gene, CDR1 is LGHNA and CDR2 is YNFKEQ. This CDR3 has 17 residues. This CDR3 reads CASSQEVSGGDTDTQYF. The DNA of the CDR3 is TGTGCCAGCAGCCAAGAGGTGTCGGGAGGTGACACAGATACGCAGTATTTT.

This clonotype was counted only a few times. V gene TRBV20-1 combines with J gene TRBJ2-2; no firm D call. V gave up 6 bases and J gave up 0 bases, with 11 bases separating them. Germline assignment: CDR1 DFQATT and CDR2 SNEGSKA (reference sequence). The CDR3 spans 14 residues. The DNA for the CDR3 is TGCAGTGCCCTAGGTGTTACGAACACCGGGGAGCTGTTTTTT. The encoded protein is CSALGVTNTGELFF.

This clonotype was detected many times. The chain has TRBV27 and TRBJ1-1; D perhaps matches TRBD1 (6 bases). V lost 5 bases and J lost 8, with 15 bases in between. The CDR3 extends over 13 amino acids. Germline V lookup: CDR1 MNHEY, CDR2 SMNVEV (reference sequence). The DNA for the CDR3 is TGTGCCAGCAGTCTGCGACGAGGGGGGGAAGCTTTCTTT. It yields the protein CASSLRRGGEAFF.

V and J are TRBV5-1 and TRBJ1-1, with D possibly TRBD1 on 6 matching bases. The CDR3 length is 14 residues. Per the germline V gene, CDR1 is SGHRS and CDR2 is YFSETQ. V was shortened by 0 bases and J by 7 bases, with 13 bases between the two germline ends. The CDR3 is CASSLGTGADEAFF. As DNA, the CDR3 is TGCGCCAGCAGCTTGGGTACGGGGGCCGATGAAGCTTTCTTT.

This clonotype was seen many times. The chain carries TRBV11-2 and TRBJ2-4, with 9 positions matching TRBD1. The V gene end was trimmed by 1 base and the J gene end by 0 bases; junction bases not matched to a gene: 4. CDR3 length equals 17 residues. Germline values: CDR1 SGHAT, CDR2 FQNNGV. This CDR3 is CASSLVTGGAAKNIQYF. Here the CDR3 DNA reads TGTGCCAGCAGCTTAGTTACAGGGGGCGCAGCCAAAAACATTCAGTACTTC. Variable domain in full (rest from reference TRBV11-2 and TRBJ2-4): EAGVAQSPRYKIIEKRQSVAFWCNPISGHATLYWYQQILGQGPKLLIQFQNNGVVDDSQLPKDRFSAERLKGVDSTLKIQPAKLEDSAVYLCASSLVTGGAAKNIQYFGAGTRLSVL.

This clonotype was found a few times. This chain links TRBV7-9 with TRBJ2-2; D could derive from TRBD1 or TRBD2 (7 bases each). CDR1 SEHNR and CDR2 FQNEAQ come from the germline V gene (reference sequence). Trimming stripped 5 bases from V and 3 bases from J, with 13 bases between. CDR3 length equals 15 residues. In DNA, the CDR3 is TGTGCCAGCAGCCGGTCAGGGGGGGACACCGGGGAGCTGTTTTTT. Translating it yields CASSRSGGDTGELFF.

This clonotype has only one observation. In nucleotides, the CDR3 is TGTGCCAGCAGCCCGAATAGCGGGAGGGGGAACACCGGGGAGCTGTTTTTT. Its translation: CASSPNSGRGNTGELFF. V gene TRBV11-2 combines with J gene TRBJ2-2, with TRBD2 matching 11 bases. Trimming at V came to 5 bases and at J to 1 base, leaving 6 bases not matched to a gene. Germline lookup yields CDR1 SGHAT and CDR2 FQNNGV. The CDR3 is 17 residues long.

The chain has TRBV12-3 or TRBV12-4 and TRBJ2-7; D is uncertain. CDR3 length equals 14 residues. The V and J ends lost 5 bases and 1 base respectively, with 12 bases between them. The CDR3 here is CASSPPYQSYEQYF. CDR3 DNA sequence: TGTGCCAGCAGTCCCCCTTATCAGTCCTACGAGCAGTACTTC.

This clonotype was detected many times. The V gene is TRBV19, the J gene TRBJ1-1, with D unclear. Germline CDR1 reads LNHDA; CDR2 reads SQIVND (reference sequence). V lost 5 bases and J 3 bases, leaving 13 bases between the germline ends. CDR3 size: 14 residues. The CDR3 DNA reads as TGTGCCAGTAGTCCGCAACCGGGGTACACTGAAGCTTTCTTT. Its protein product is CASSPQPGYTEAFF.

For this clonotype: This likely stems from a read error, as it lies one base from a far larger clone. The chain links TRBV2 to TRBJ2-1; the match to TRBD2 covers 15 bases. Looked up from germline, CDR1 is SNHLY and CDR2 is FYNNEI. CDR3 length equals 20 residues. The V gene end was trimmed by 5 bases and the J gene end by 10 bases; junction bases not matched to a gene: 21. CDR3 in amino acids: CASSRTKTGLAGGPSNEQFF. The DNA of the CDR3 is TGTGCCAGCAGTCGAACCAAGACAGGACTAGCGGGAGGGCCCTCTAACGAGCAGTTCTTC.

This clonotype was recorded at least ten times. CDR3 sequence (DNA): TGTGCCAGCAGCGGGGATCTTGAAGCTTTCTTT. Amino acids: CASSGDLEAFF. The chain is built from TRBV28 and TRBJ1-1; no clear D. Germline V gives CDR1 MDHEN, CDR2 SYDVKM. Trimming removed 6 bases from V and 7 bases from J, with 9 bases in between. This CDR3 is built from 11 residues.

This clonotype was seen repeatedly, ten times or more. The chain has TRBV28 and TRBJ2-7; 8 bases line up with TRBD2. The CDR3 is 15 amino acids. Trimming at V came to 6 bases and at J to 7 bases, leaving 14 bases not matched to a gene. Per the germline V gene, CDR1 is MDHEN and CDR2 is SYDVKM. The CDR3 nucleotides are TGTGCCAGCAGGGGACGGCAAGCGGGAGAAAAAGAGCAGTACTTC. Amino acids: CASRGRQAGEKEQYF.

This clonotype was seen ten or more times. V gene TRBV24-1 combines with J gene TRBJ2-7; D is possibly TRBD2 (5 bases). The CDR3 consists of 14 residues. The germline V gene has CDR1 KGHDR and CDR2 SFDVKD. V was clipped by 7 bases and J by 4 bases, with 16 bases between them. The CDR3 DNA reads TGTGCCACCAGAGTGGGTCCGCGGGTTTACGAGCAGTACTTC. This encodes CATRVGPRVYEQYF.

This clonotype was recorded at least ten times. The chain joins TRBV15 to TRBJ2-7; maybe TRBD1 (6 bases). Trimming took off 0 bases at V and 6 bases at J, with 15 bases between the two ends. Germline V gene sequence: CDR1 LNHNV, CDR2 YYDKDF (reference sequence). The CDR3 spans 15 residues. This CDR3 is CATSRDDNRVSEQYF. CDR3 DNA: TGTGCCACCAGCAGAGATGACAACAGGGTGAGCGAGCAGTACTTC.

This clonotype was observed at least ten times. V usage is TRBV7-3 and J usage is TRBJ2-1, with D perhaps matching TRBD2 (7 bases). Germline CDR1 reads SGHTA; CDR2 reads FQGTGA. The CDR3 is 15 amino acids. Between the trimmed V and J ends, which lost 5 bases and 4 bases, there was a span of 15 bases. CDR3 bases: TGTGCCAGCAGCCCACGCGGGGGCGAGTACAATGAGCAGTTCTTC. Its translation: CASSPRGGEYNEQFF.

This clonotype was observed at least ten times. V gene TRBV6-1 combines with J gene TRBJ1-1, with D possibly TRBD1 on 6 matching bases. This CDR3 region has 11 residues. Trimming took 8 bases from V and 8 from J, leaving 12 bases between them. Germline V gives CDR1 MNHNS, CDR2 SASEGT. The CDR3 here is CASVRGGEAFF. DNA for the CDR3: TGTGCCAGCGTGAGGGGGGGAGAAGCTTTCTTT.

The chain's CDR3 is CASHPLRQGTNTGELFF. CDR3 nucleotide sequence: TGTGCCTCCCACCCGCTCCGACAGGGAACGAACACCGGGGAGCTGTTTTTT. This chain connects TRBV30 to TRBJ2-2; TRBD1 aligns across 7 bases. CDR1 is GTSNPN, CDR2 SVGIG, per germline (reference sequence). V dropped 7 bases and J dropped 0; count of bases not matched to a gene: 14. This CDR3 has 17 residues.

This clonotype was counted many times. This chain links TRBV3-1 with TRBJ2-6; D ambiguous. This CDR3 region has 15 residues. With 1 base removed from V and 1 base from J, the gap between germline ends came to 5 bases. The germline gives CDR1 LGHDT, CDR2 YNNKEL (reference sequence). Here the CDR3 DNA reads TGTGCCAGCAGCCAAGTGGAGTCTGGGGCCAACGTCCTGACTTTC. Amino acids: CASSQVESGANVLTF.